The next 13 T cell receptor beta chains were all read from a single sample in a study of blood T cells in healthy people across ages. Next came a second PCR, run for about 7 to 11 cycles, which used a sample-barcoded 5' primer along with a J-beta primer mix. A single record per CDR3 protein comes from TCRdb applying MiXCR to the 5' RACE reads. The top ten clones hold roughly 23% of a sample with 1.8 million or so distinct CDR3 sequences, around 42% of them seen once. The sample was blood. All receptors come from a human donor in good health.

This clonotype was observed a single time. This chain links TRBV12-3 or TRBV12-4 with TRBJ1-6, with D possibly matching TRBD1 (5 bases). With 5 bases removed from V and 6 bases from J, the gap between germline ends came to 14 bases. The CDR3 spans 15 residues. CDR3 coding DNA: TGTGCCAGCAGTGACGGGACTCGAGGTAATTCACCCCTCCACTTT. Its protein product is CASSDGTRGNSPLHF.

This rearrangement joins TRBV6-4 to TRBJ2-3; the match to TRBD2 covers 8 bases. The germline V gene encodes CDR1 MRHNA and CDR2 SNTAGT. Trimming removed 6 bases from V and 3 bases from J; junction bases left unmatched: 14. This CDR3 comprises 17 residues. The DNA for the CDR3 is TGTGCCAGCAGCCGCGACGGCAGCGGGGGCATTACAGATACGCAGTATTTT. It encodes CASSRDGSGGITDTQYF.

The V call is TRBV6-5, the J call TRBJ1-2; D may be TRBD1 (5 bases). This CDR3 comprises 16 residues. Germline CDR1 and CDR2: MNHEY and SVGAGI. Trimming removed 7 bases at V and 6 bases at J, with 24 bases between. The CDR3 is CASNPDSFREADGYTF. The DNA for the CDR3 is TGTGCCAGCAACCCCGACAGTTTCAGGGAGGCGGATGGCTACACCTTC.

This clonotype was recorded only once. The DNA for the CDR3 is TGTGCCACCAGAACTAGGGTACACCATACCATGAACTATGGCTACACCTTC. Protein product: CATRTRVHHTMNYGYTF. The chain carries TRBV24-1 and TRBJ1-2, with unresolved D. V lost 7 bases and J lost 2, with 22 bases in between. The germline V gene has CDR1 KGHDR and CDR2 SFDVKD. This CDR3 region has 17 residues.

The V and J genes are TRBV7-2 and TRBJ1-2; no clear D. V lost 1 base and J 3 bases, leaving 12 bases between the germline ends. Germline-derived CDR1 and CDR2 are SGHTA and FQGNSA. CDR3 size: 15 residues. CDR3 protein: CASSLVGEAHYGYTF. Here the CDR3 DNA reads TGTGCCAGCAGCTTAGTTGGGGAGGCCCACTATGGCTACACCTTC. The full variable domain, rest sourced from reference TRBV7-2 and TRBJ1-2, is GAGVSQSPSNKVTEKGKDVELRCDPISGHTALYWYRQSLGQGLEFLIYFQGNSAPDKSGLPSDRFSAERTGGSVSTLTIQRTQQEDSAVYLCASSLVGEAHYGYTFGSGTRLTVV.

The V and J genes are TRBV12-3 or TRBV12-4 and TRBJ1-2; TRBD1 aligns across 7 bases. This CDR3 spans 13 amino acids. Germline trimming cut 6 bases from V and 7 bases from J; bases unmatched to any gene: 8. CDR3: CASRETGFSGYTF. CDR3 sequence (DNA): TGTGCCAGCAGGGAGACAGGGTTCTCTGGCTACACCTTC.

CDR3 DNA: TGTGCCAGCAGACTCGGACAGGGCGGTGGGGAGACCCAGTACTTC. This gives the protein CASRLGQGGGETQYF. The chain employs TRBV12-3 or TRBV12-4 and TRBJ2-5; 8 nucleotides line up with TRBD1. V lost 6 bases, J lost 5 bases, and 11 bases stayed unmatched. The CDR3 covers 15 residues.

The chain joins TRBV7-9 to TRBJ1-2, with D uncertain. The germline V and J ends were trimmed by 3 bases and 4 bases, with 12 bases remaining between them. This CDR3 contains 14 residues. Germline CDR1 and CDR2: SEHNR and FQNEAQ (reference sequence). DNA for the CDR3: TGTGCCAGCAGCTTTTATGTGCATGGCTATGGCTACACCTTC. Its translation: CASSFYVHGYGYTF.

V is TRBV10-3 and J is TRBJ1-2; no reliable D call. Germline CDR1 ENHRY, CDR2 SYGVKD. This CDR3 has 11 amino acids. V lost 6 bases and J 7 bases, leaving 9 bases between the germline ends. The CDR3 nucleotides are TGTGCCATCAGGTCCGAGGCTGGCTACACCTTC. This gives the protein CAIRSEAGYTF.

The genes are TRBV6-5 and TRBJ2-2; TRBD1 matches 9 bases. This CDR3 is built from 16 residues. V dropped 7 bases and J dropped 6; count of bases not matched to a gene: 12. CDR1 MNHEY and CDR2 SVGAGI come from the germline V gene. CDR3 DNA sequence: TGTGCCAGCACCGAAACAGGGGGCAGAATAGCCGGGGAGCTGTTTTTT. Residues: CASTETGGRIAGELFF.

In its sample, this clonotype was seen a few times. This chain connects TRBV9 to TRBJ2-5; D perhaps matches TRBD2 (5 bases). Germline V gene lookup returns CDR1 SGDLS and CDR2 YYNGEE. Trimming took off 0 bases at V and 5 bases at J, with 11 bases between the two ends. CDR3 length: 14 amino acids. CDR3 sequence: CASSVVQEGETQYF. CDR3 nucleotides: TGTGCCAGCAGCGTAGTACAAGAGGGTGAGACCCAGTACTTC.

This clonotype has just one count. The rearrangement uses TRBV2 and TRBJ2-3; D is uncertain. The CDR3 totals 14 residues. Trimming removed 10 bases at V and 4 bases at J, with 18 bases between. The V gene's germline CDR1 is SNHLY and CDR2 FYNNEI. CDR3 amino acids: CATLGLFRADTQYF. The CDR3, as DNA: TGTGCCACGCTGGGTCTTTTTAGGGCAGATACGCAGTATTTT.

The chain couples TRBV7-9 to TRBJ2-5; D uncertain. This CDR3 has 13 residues. CDR1 is SEHNR and CDR2 is FQNEAQ in the germline V gene (reference sequence). V lost 5 bases to trimming and J lost 4 bases, with 11 bases between them. The DNA for the CDR3 is TGTGCCAGCAGCCCCCGGGCTTTAGAGACCCAGTACTTC. Protein sequence: CASSPRALETQYF.